The following is a T cell receptor (beta chain) sequence with its context. Only in-frame clones appear in the TCRdb table, and some are missing; sequencing was by immunoSEQ multiplex PCR. The sample carries 200,000 or so clones, nearly 90% recorded once. The data are from a study of blood T cell repertoires in COVID-19. The clonotype originates from a woman in her thirties or forties who had recovered from COVID-19. Sequenced input: peripheral blood.

The DNA for the CDR3 is TGCAGCGTTGGGAGCGGAAGCTCCTACGAGCAGTACTTC. Translation: CSVGSGSSYEQYF. V gene TRBV29-1 combines with J gene TRBJ2-7; possible D gene TRBD2, 5 bases. V was clipped by 4 bases and J by 0 bases, with 10 bases between them. The CDR3 has 13 residues. In germline, CDR1 is SQVTM, CDR2 ANQGSEA.